Shown below are 25 T cell receptor beta chains from a single sample sequenced in a study of vaccination effects on CD4 cells after COVID-19. Antigen specificity for these receptors is unknown. Using immunoSEQ multiplex PCR, the repertoire was profiled, and TCRdb retains in-frame clones only, with some absent. Of fewer than 85,000 clones detected, about 79% appear once; the ten largest clones hold roughly a tenth. Viral peptide pool expansion of antigen-specific CD4+ T cells preceded sequencing in the ViraFEST assay. Following culture for approximately 11 days, CD4+ T cells were isolated. Vaccinated participants had no history of SARS-CoV-2 infection and tested negative for nucleocapsid antibodies. The source material was CD4+ T cells from PBMCs cultured with SARS-CoV-2 spike peptides, sampled before COVID-19 vaccination. Receptors originate from a human donor who received a COVID-19 vaccine.

J is TRBJ2-7 and V is TRBV5-1; a weak D match, TRBD2 (6 bases). CDR1 and CDR2 (germline): SGHRS, YFSETQ. There are 14 residues in the CDR3. Between the trimmed V and J ends, which lost 0 bases and 6 bases, there was a span of 13 bases. CDR3 in DNA: TGCGCCAGCAGCTTGGGTGGAGGGGTGGGCGAGCAGTACGTC. It codes for CASSLGGGVGEQYV.

There are a few counts of this clone. The V and J genes are TRBV2 and TRBJ1-5; 10 bases agree with TRBD1. Germline values: CDR1 SNHLY, CDR2 FYNNEI. The V and J ends lost 6 bases and 0 bases, in that order; junction bases with no gene match: 5. This CDR3 is built from 16 residues. The CDR3 DNA reads as TGTGCCAGCAGGGATGACAGGGGGCATAGCAATCAGCCCCAGCATTTT. Amino acid sequence: CASRDDRGHSNQPQHF.

V is TRBV6-1 and J is TRBJ1-6; tentatively, D is TRBD1 (6 bases). The CDR3 has 14 residues. V was clipped by 0 bases and J by 13 bases, with 13 bases between them. Germline V gene lookup returns CDR1 MNHNS and CDR2 SASEGT. In nucleotides, the CDR3 is TGTGCCAGCAGTGAAGCGCTCACAGGGATGCCCCTCCACTTT. The encoded protein is CASSEALTGMPLHF.

In its sample, this clone was seen a few times. J is TRBJ1-6 and V is TRBV14; possibly TRBD1 for D (5 bases). The CDR3 has 14 amino acids. The V end lost 4 bases, the J end lost 10 bases, and 14 bases lay between the germline ends. The germline CDR1 and CDR2 sequences are SGHDN and FVKESK. CDR3 sequence: CASSPRTRGSPLHF. DNA for the CDR3: TGTGCCAGCAGCCCTAGAACTAGGGGCTCACCCCTCCACTTT.

The chain joins TRBV3-1 (or the pseudogene TRBV3-2) to TRBJ2-6; weak D call: TRBD1 (5 bases). Looked up from germline, CDR1 is LGHDT and CDR2 is YNNKEL (reference sequence). Trimming cost V 0 bases and J 0 bases, with 9 bases left between them. This CDR3 is 17 amino acids long. CDR3 nucleotide sequence: TGTGCCAGCAGCCAAGATGTTAGGGGCTCTGGGGCCAACGTCCTGACTTTC. This translates into CASSQDVRGSGANVLTF.

This clone was detected once. The chain recombines TRBV30 with TRBJ1-4; D uncertain. Trimming cost V 3 bases and J 5 bases, with 19 bases left between them. CDR1 and CDR2 (germline): GTSNPN, SVGIG (reference sequence). The CDR3 length is 16 residues. CDR3 sequence (DNA): TGTGCCTGGAGCCCCGGGCGCAGCAACCTAAATGAAAAACTGTTTTTT. This sequence encodes CAWSPGRSNLNEKLFF.

The genes are TRBV6-4 and TRBJ2-3; D gene ambiguous. CDR3 length: 17 amino acids. V was clipped by 2 bases and J by 0 bases, with 15 bases between them. CDR1 is MRHNA, CDR2 SNTAGT, per germline. The CDR3 region is CASSDTHYPPSTDTQYF. The CDR3 DNA is TGTGCCAGCAGTGACACGCACTACCCACCTAGCACAGATACGCAGTATTTT.

The V call is TRBV27, the J call TRBJ2-1; 7 bases match TRBD1. Germline values: CDR1 MNHEY, CDR2 SMNVEV (reference sequence). The CDR3 runs to 14 residues. The V gene end was trimmed by 4 bases and the J gene end by 9 bases; junction bases not matched to a gene: 9. The CDR3: CASSSSDRVGEQFF. The CDR3 nucleotides are TGTGCCAGCAGTTCATCCGACAGGGTAGGTGAGCAGTTCTTC.

The chain recombines TRBV24-1 with TRBJ1-5; D is unclear. This CDR3 contains 16 residues. V was shortened by 7 bases and J by 1 base, with 16 bases between the two germline ends. CDR1 and CDR2 from the germline V gene are KGHDR and SFDVKD. CDR3 DNA: TGTGCCACCAGCCTATTTGATTTCATCAGCAATCAGCCCCAGCATTTT. This codes for CATSLFDFISNQPQHF.

The table lists this clone with a count of one. The rearrangement joins TRBV18 to TRBJ2-7; the match to TRBD2 covers 7 bases. After removal of 2 bases from V and 6 bases from J, the junction contained 7 bases not matched to a gene. CDR1 KGHSH and CDR2 LQKENI come from the germline V gene. The CDR3 totals 14 residues. The CDR3 DNA sequence: TGTGCCAGCTCACCAATCGGGACTAATAGCGAGCAGTACGTC. Its protein product is CASSPIGTNSEQYV.

This chain joins TRBV18 and TRBJ1-6; a weak D match, TRBD1 (5 bases). Germline CDR1 is KGHSH and CDR2 is LQKENI. The CDR3 is made up of 16 amino acids. V was trimmed by 3 bases and J by 10 bases, leaving 19 bases between them. The CDR3 reads CASSPSSGTNQSPLHF. DNA of the CDR3: TGTGCCAGCTCACCGAGTTCAGGGACGAATCAATCACCCCTCCACTTT.

The chain joins TRBV5-1 to TRBJ2-2; tentatively, D is TRBD2 (5 bases). CDR1 and CDR2 (germline): SGHRS, YFSETQ. Trimming took off 1 base at V and 2 bases at J, with 6 bases between the two ends. This CDR3 comprises 14 residues. The CDR3: CASSLRGNTGELFF. The CDR3 DNA follows: TGCGCCAGCAGCTTGCGGGGAAACACCGGGGAGCTGTTTTTT.

The V and J genes are TRBV6-1 and TRBJ1-2; TRBD1 matches at 7 bases. The V segment lost 3 bases and the J segment 7 bases; nucleotides outside the gene matches: 8. The CDR3 consists of 14 residues. The germline V gene encodes CDR1 MNHNS and CDR2 SASEGT. The CDR3 DNA follows: TGTGCCAGCAGTGACCGAACAGGGGAAAGTGGCTACACCTTC. Amino acids: CASSDRTGESGYTF.

The chain employs TRBV10-3 and TRBJ2-5, with 8 bases fitting TRBD2. The CDR3 consists of 14 residues. The junction had 3 bases not matched to a gene; V was cut back by 3 bases and J by 3 bases. The germline gives CDR1 ENHRY, CDR2 SYGVKD. Written as DNA, the CDR3 is TGTGCCATCAGTGATTTTAGCGGGAAAGAGACCCAGTACTTC. This sequence encodes CAISDFSGKETQYF.

The chain carries TRBV7-2 and TRBJ1-5; TRBD1 might be the D (5 bases). Trimming removed 11 bases from V and 3 bases from J, with 14 bases in between. This CDR3 has 13 residues. Germline-derived CDR1 and CDR2 are SGHTA and FQGNSA. The CDR3 DNA reads as TGTGCCGGATCCAGGGATCCCAATCAGCCCCAGCATTTT. Translated: CAGSRDPNQPQHF.

V is TRBV7-2 and J is TRBJ1-1; D unclear. The length of the CDR3 is 13 residues. V was pared by 1 base and J by 1 base, with 4 bases between. From germline, CDR1 is SGHTA and CDR2 FQGNSA. The CDR3 DNA follows: TGTGCCAGCAGCTTAGAAGGGAACACTGAAGCTTTCTTT. Residues: CASSLEGNTEAFF.

This chain links TRBV27 with TRBJ1-4, with 7 bases matching TRBD1. CDR3 length: 14 residues. Germline CDR1 MNHEY, CDR2 SMNVEV (reference sequence). J lost 8 bases, V lost 8 bases, and 11 bases had no gene match. The CDR3 protein is CASGFHGTAEKLFF. Here the CDR3 DNA reads TGTGCCAGCGGATTCCACGGGACAGCAGAAAAACTGTTTTTT.

The chain carries TRBV19 and TRBJ2-6, with a weak D call TRBD2 (5 bases). The CDR3 totals 15 residues. V was shortened by 3 bases and J by 0 bases, with 6 bases between the two germline ends. In germline, CDR1 is LNHDA, CDR2 SQIVND (reference sequence). The CDR3 nucleotides are TGTGCCAGTAGTATCGGGGACTCTGGGGCCAACGTCCTGACTTTC. Translation gives CASSIGDSGANVLTF.

The rearrangement joins TRBV10-1 to TRBJ2-3; D may be TRBD1 (6 bases). The CDR3 runs 12 residues. Trimming stripped 4 bases from V and 4 bases from J, with 6 bases between. Germline CDR1 WNHNN, CDR2 SYGVQD (reference sequence). The CDR3 bases are TGCGCCAGCAGTGCAGGGGCAGATACGCAGTATTTT. This sequence encodes CASSAGADTQYF.

The J gene is TRBJ2-5, the V gene TRBV5-4; D remains unclear. The CDR3 length is 14 residues. Germline CDR1 reads SGHNT; CDR2 reads YYREEE (reference sequence). V lost 1 base and J lost 2, with 9 bases in between. CDR3 in DNA: TGTGCCAGCAGCTTGTACTACAGACAAGAGACCCAGTACTTC. Its translation: CASSLYYRQETQYF.

V gene TRBV2 combines with J gene TRBJ1-1; D unclear. The CDR3 sequence is 12 residues long. The V gene's germline CDR1 is SNHLY and CDR2 FYNNEI. V was shortened by 6 bases and J by 4 bases, with 9 bases between the two germline ends. The CDR3 region is CASSLGATEAFF. CDR3 DNA: TGTGCCAGCAGCCTAGGCGCCACTGAAGCTTTCTTT.

This sequence joins TRBV24-1 and TRBJ2-3; D is uncertain. Trimming removed 7 bases from V and 2 bases from J, with 15 bases in between. Germline V gene sequence: CDR1 KGHDR, CDR2 SFDVKD. This CDR3 is 15 amino acids long. Here the CDR3 reads CATSVGRHDTDTQYF. CDR3 sequence (DNA): TGTGCCACCAGCGTCGGTCGGCATGACACAGATACGCAGTATTTT.

V gene TRBV29-1 combines with J gene TRBJ2-4; D might be TRBD1 or TRBD2, each matching 5 bases. V dropped 1 base and J dropped 2 bases, with 9 bases sitting between them. Germline V CDR1 and CDR2: SQVTM, ANQGSEA. CDR3 length: 14 residues. The CDR3 sequence: CSVEGGGSKNIQYF. The CDR3 DNA is TGCAGCGTTGAAGGGGGCGGGTCCAAAAACATTCAGTACTTC.

This clone has only a few counts. J is TRBJ2-7 and V is TRBV6-2 or TRBV6-3, with a weak D call TRBD1 (6 bases). Germline CDR1 is MNHEY and CDR2 is SVGEGT. Trimming removed 6 bases at V and 2 bases at J, with 14 bases between. The CDR3 totals 14 residues. The DNA for the CDR3 is TGTGCCAGCAGCATCCGGGACATAGCCTACGAGCAGTACGTC. Its protein product is CASSIRDIAYEQYV.

The chain is built from TRBV11-1 and TRBJ2-2; maybe TRBD2 (6 bases). The germline V gene encodes CDR1 SGHAT and CDR2 FQDESV (reference sequence). The CDR3 loop spans 15 amino acids. Trimming left V 4 bases short and J 6 bases short, with 15 bases between. This chain's CDR3 is CASSSRRASAGELFF. In DNA, the CDR3 is TGTGCCAGCAGCTCGCGTAGGGCTAGCGCCGGGGAGCTGTTTTTT.